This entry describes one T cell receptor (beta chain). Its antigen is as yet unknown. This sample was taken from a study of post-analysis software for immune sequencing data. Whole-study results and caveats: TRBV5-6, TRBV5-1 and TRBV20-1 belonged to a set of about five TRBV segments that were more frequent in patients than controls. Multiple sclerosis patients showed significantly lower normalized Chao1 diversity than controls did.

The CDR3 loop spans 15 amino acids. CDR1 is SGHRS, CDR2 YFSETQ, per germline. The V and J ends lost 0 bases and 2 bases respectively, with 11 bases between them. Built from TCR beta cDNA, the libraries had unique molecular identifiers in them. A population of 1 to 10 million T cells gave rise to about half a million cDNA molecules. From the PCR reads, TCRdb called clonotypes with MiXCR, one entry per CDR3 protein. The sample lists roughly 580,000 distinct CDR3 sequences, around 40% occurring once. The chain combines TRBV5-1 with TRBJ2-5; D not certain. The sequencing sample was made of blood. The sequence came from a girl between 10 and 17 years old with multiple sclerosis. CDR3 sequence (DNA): TGCGCCAGCAGCTTGGGGGCACATGGGCAAGAGACCCAGTACTTC. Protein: CASSLGAHGQETQYF.